This T cell receptor beta chain was captured in a study of T cell repertoires in cytomegalovirus infection. At the level of the study: Indications came from public TCR beta signatures; they pointed to CMV infection and to a matching HLA type.

Notes on this clonotype: Its antigen remains unidentified. The junction and the germline gene differ at one end; a read error may be behind it.

TCRdb used MiXCR to reprocess the reads, holding one entry per CDR3 protein. The sample includes 480,000 or so distinct CDR3 sequences, around 10% of them seen just once. CDR3 length: 14 amino acids. The V gene's germline CDR1 is SGHVS and CDR2 FNYEAQ. General observations from the study: Public TCR beta family frequency separated CMV-and-HLA carriers, including in an independent cohort. CMV-specific TCR beta clonotypes restricted by HLA-C dominated the ex vivo response.

This receptor was taken from a human donor in good health (CMV status not recorded). Some clones in this sample may be carry-over from other donors' samples. The specimen was PBMCs. The V call is TRBV7-6, the J call TRBJ2-5; 9 bases line up with TRBD1. The DNA for the CDR3 is TGTGCTAGCAGCGCGGACAGGGGACAAGAGACCCAGTACTTC. This encodes CASSADRGQETQYF. Supplemented by reference TRBV7-6 and TRBJ2-5, the full variable domain reads GAGVSQSPRYKVTKRGQDVALRCDPISGHVSLYWYRQALGQGPEFLTYFNYEAQQDKSGLPNDRFSAERPEGSISTLTIQRTEQRDSAMYRCASSADRGQETQYFGPGTRLLVL.